These 19 T cell receptor beta chains were sequenced from one sample in a study of cytomegalovirus exposure and HLA in healthy donors. The PCR contained 60 Vbeta and 13 Jbeta primers. Libraries were prepared by immunoSEQ multiplex PCR; TCRdb keeps only in-frame clonotypes and omits some of them. The table shows more than 150,000 clones, with 80% occurring only once. The sample was PBMCs. The source of these receptors is a woman aged 25 to 39 in good health and CMV-seronegative.

This clone has only a few counts. This sequence joins TRBV14 and TRBJ2-7, with D maybe TRBD2 (6 bases). Germline assignment: CDR1 SGHDN and CDR2 FVKESK. The CDR3 is 15 residues long. The V end was cut by 0 bases, the J end by 2 bases, with 11 bases between. In DNA, the CDR3 is TGTGCCAGCAGCCAAGACCTGGGACTCACCTACGAGCAGTACTTC. It specifies CASSQDLGLTYEQYF.

The chain links TRBV5-3 to TRBJ2-5; 13 bases are a match to TRBD2. TRBV5-3 is marked as an open reading frame, function uncertain. The junction had 8 bases not matched to a gene; V was cut back by 10 bases and J by 2 bases. This CDR3 is 15 amino acids long. CDR3 amino acids: CAHSAGLAGQETQYF. The CDR3 region has the DNA TGTGCCCATAGCGCGGGACTAGCGGGGCAAGAGACCCAGTACTTC.

The V call is TRBV6-5, the J call TRBJ2-5, with D possibly TRBD2 on 6 matching bases. The DNA matches TRBJ2-7 better at its end, which makes the J call doubtful. Germline CDR1 MNHEY, CDR2 SVGAGI. The CDR3 extends over 14 amino acids. CDR3 sequence (DNA): TGTGCCAGCAGTTACTTGGCGGGGTCCTACGAGCAGTACTTC. Amino acids: CASSYLAGSYEQYF.

Written as DNA, the CDR3 is TGCGCCAGCAGCCAAAGCCCTCCGACAGGCACGCACGGGGAGCTGTTTTTT. It specifies CASSQSPPTGTHGELFF. The chain has TRBV4-3 and TRBJ2-2; TRBD1 might be the D (6 bases). This CDR3 contains 17 residues. The V and J ends lost 2 bases and 7 bases respectively, with 20 bases between them. Germline values: CDR1 LGHNA, CDR2 YSLEER.

The CDR3 region is CSVLVRGLTDTQYF. The CDR3 nucleotides read TGCAGCGTCCTCGTCAGGGGGTTGACAGATACGCAGTATTTT. The chain recombines TRBV29-1 with TRBJ2-3, with TRBD1 matching over 7 bases. CDR3 size: 14 residues. With 6 bases clipped from V and 3 bases from J, the junction kept 9 bases outside the gene matches. Germline V gene data show CDR1 as SQVTM and CDR2 as ANQGSEA.

The chain is built from TRBV27 and TRBJ1-3; possible D gene TRBD1, 6 bases. The CDR3 runs to 14 residues. V was trimmed by 5 bases and J by 7 bases, leaving 15 bases between them. Per the germline V gene, CDR1 is MNHEY and CDR2 is SMNVEV (reference sequence). CDR3 sequence reads: CASSPGAGRNTIYF. The DNA of the CDR3 is TGTGCCAGCAGTCCAGGGGCTGGCCGGAACACCATATATTTT.

The table lists this clone with a count of one. V and J are TRBV7-6 and TRBJ2-5, with 15 positions matching TRBD2. The CDR3 extends over 16 amino acids. In germline, CDR1 is SGHVS, CDR2 FNYEAQ. Trimming cost V 5 bases and J 5 bases; bases outside gene matches: 6. The CDR3 is CASSPGLAGGIETQYF. CDR3 DNA: TGTGCCAGCAGCCCTGGACTAGCGGGGGGGATTGAGACCCAGTACTTC.

The chain combines TRBV10-3 with TRBJ2-1; a weak D match, TRBD2 (6 bases). V lost 9 bases, J lost 5 bases, and 20 bases lay in between. Germline CDR1 ENHRY, CDR2 SYGVKD. The CDR3 sequence is 15 residues long. In DNA, the CDR3 is TGTGCCATAGCGTCCGGGACTTTAATCAACAATGAGCAGTTCTTC. This encodes CAIASGTLINNEQFF.

J is TRBJ1-2 and V is TRBV27; D not certain. The V gene lost 0 bases and the J gene lost 1 base, with 6 bases spanning the gap. CDR1 is MNHEY, CDR2 SMNVEV, per germline (reference sequence). This CDR3 has 14 residues. CDR3 coding DNA: TGTGCCAGCAGTTTATCACGGGGTAACTATGGCTACACCTTC. Protein: CASSLSRGNYGYTF.

The chain combines TRBV4-1 with TRBJ2-7; 10 nucleotides match TRBD2. This CDR3 contains 16 residues. Per germline, CDR1 MGHRA and CDR2 YSYEKL. J lost 3 bases, V lost 3 bases, and 8 bases had no gene match. The CDR3 nucleotides read TGCGCCAGCAGCCATGATCTAGCGGGGGTCCTCTACGAGCAGTACTTC. This translates into CASSHDLAGVLYEQYF.

The CDR3 coding sequence is TGTGCCAGCAGTTACTCGCTACAGAGCTACGAGCAGTACTTC. Amino acid sequence: CASSYSLQSYEQYF. The chain has TRBV6-5 and TRBJ2-7; D is ambiguous. V lost 0 bases, J lost 3 bases, and 9 bases lay in between. The CDR3 is made up of 14 amino acids. Germline CDR1 is MNHEY and CDR2 is SVGAGI.

The sample holds a few counts of this clone. This chain uses TRBV10-3 with TRBJ1-5; 10 nucleotides agree with TRBD1. In germline, CDR1 is ENHRY, CDR2 SYGVKD. The CDR3 is 17 amino acids. With V trimmed by 2 bases and J by 2 bases, 6 bases remained unmatched. CDR3: CAISEVGGTGGNQPQHF. The CDR3 DNA is TGTGCCATCAGTGAGGTGGGGGGGACAGGGGGCAATCAGCCCCAGCATTTT.

The genes are TRBV4-2 and TRBJ1-2; D may be TRBD1 (6 bases). The V end lost 3 bases, the J end lost 0 bases, and 8 bases lay between the germline ends. The CDR3 is 14 amino acids. Germline CDR1 reads LGHNA; CDR2 reads YNFKEQ. The CDR3 DNA is TGTGCCAGCAGCCAGGGGACATCTAACTATGGCTACACCTTC. This encodes CASSQGTSNYGYTF.

The J gene is TRBJ2-2, the V gene TRBV30; maybe TRBD1 (6 bases). The CDR3 loop spans 16 amino acids. Trimming took 1 base from V and 5 from J, leaving 17 bases between them. The germline V gene has CDR1 GTSNPN and CDR2 SVGIG (reference sequence). The CDR3 protein is CAWSAVNREWTGELFF. CDR3 in DNA: TGTGCCTGGAGTGCCGTAAACAGGGAATGGACCGGGGAGCTGTTTTTT.

The chain combines TRBV6-5 with TRBJ1-5; 7 bases are shared with TRBD1. This CDR3 is 15 amino acids long. V shed 8 bases and J 5 bases; nucleotides not matched to a gene: 12. Germline CDR1 and CDR2: MNHEY and SVGAGI. The CDR3 protein is CASPQSGGLYQPQHF. CDR3 coding DNA: TGTGCCAGCCCGCAGTCAGGGGGTTTATATCAGCCCCAGCATTTT.

About this clone itself: This CDR3 is also generated by other DNA sequences in the sample. This chain connects TRBV2 to TRBJ1-1; tentatively, D is TRBD1 (5 bases). Germline V lookup: CDR1 SNHLY, CDR2 FYNNEI. The CDR3 extends over 13 amino acids. The V gene lost 3 bases and the J gene lost 5 bases, with 10 bases spanning the gap. CDR3 region: CASSDREGTEAFF. The DNA for the CDR3 is TGTGCCAGCAGTGACAGGGAGGGAACTGAAGCTTTCTTT.

The CDR3, as DNA: TGTGCCAGCAGCGTAGCTTCGGCTGGAAACACCATATATTTT. Translating gives CASSVASAGNTIYF. The V call is TRBV9, the J call TRBJ1-3, with unresolved D. Trimming pared 0 bases from V and 2 bases from J, leaving 6 bases between. The CDR3 has 14 amino acids. The germline V gene has CDR1 SGDLS and CDR2 YYNGEE.

This chain joins TRBV9 and TRBJ2-5; TRBD2 matches 10 bases. Looked up from germline, CDR1 is SGDLS and CDR2 is YYNGEE. This CDR3 contains 17 residues. V lost 0 bases to trimming and J lost 3 bases; unmatched junction nucleotides: 8. This CDR3 is CASSVDPAGGIEETQYF. The CDR3 bases are TGTGCCAGCAGCGTAGACCCAGCGGGGGGGATTGAAGAGACCCAGTACTTC.

This chain links TRBV12-5 with TRBJ2-5; D is unresolved. This CDR3 region has 11 residues. The germline V and J ends were trimmed by 11 bases and 5 bases, with 12 bases remaining between them. Germline V gene sequence: CDR1 LGHNT, CDR2 FRNRAP. CDR3 loop: CAWYSPETQYF. In DNA form, the CDR3 reads TGTGCTTGGTACTCCCCGGAGACCCAGTACTTC.